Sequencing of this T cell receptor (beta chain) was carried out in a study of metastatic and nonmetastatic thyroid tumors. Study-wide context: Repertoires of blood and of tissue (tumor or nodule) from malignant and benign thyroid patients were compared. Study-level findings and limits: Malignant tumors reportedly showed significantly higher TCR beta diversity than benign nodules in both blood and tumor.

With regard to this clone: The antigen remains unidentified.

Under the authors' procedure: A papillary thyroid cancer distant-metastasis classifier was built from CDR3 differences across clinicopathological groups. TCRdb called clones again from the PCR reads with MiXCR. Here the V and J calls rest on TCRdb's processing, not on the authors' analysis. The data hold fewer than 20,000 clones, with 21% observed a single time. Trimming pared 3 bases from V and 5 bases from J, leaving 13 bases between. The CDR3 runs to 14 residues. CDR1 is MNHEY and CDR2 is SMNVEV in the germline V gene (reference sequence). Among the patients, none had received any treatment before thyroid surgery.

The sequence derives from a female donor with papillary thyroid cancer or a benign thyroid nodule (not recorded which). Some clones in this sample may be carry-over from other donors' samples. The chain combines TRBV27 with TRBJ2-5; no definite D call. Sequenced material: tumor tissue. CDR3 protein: CASSFRSGRETQYF. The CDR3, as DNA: TGTGCCAGCAGTTTTCGCAGTGGCAGGGAGACCCAGTACTTC.